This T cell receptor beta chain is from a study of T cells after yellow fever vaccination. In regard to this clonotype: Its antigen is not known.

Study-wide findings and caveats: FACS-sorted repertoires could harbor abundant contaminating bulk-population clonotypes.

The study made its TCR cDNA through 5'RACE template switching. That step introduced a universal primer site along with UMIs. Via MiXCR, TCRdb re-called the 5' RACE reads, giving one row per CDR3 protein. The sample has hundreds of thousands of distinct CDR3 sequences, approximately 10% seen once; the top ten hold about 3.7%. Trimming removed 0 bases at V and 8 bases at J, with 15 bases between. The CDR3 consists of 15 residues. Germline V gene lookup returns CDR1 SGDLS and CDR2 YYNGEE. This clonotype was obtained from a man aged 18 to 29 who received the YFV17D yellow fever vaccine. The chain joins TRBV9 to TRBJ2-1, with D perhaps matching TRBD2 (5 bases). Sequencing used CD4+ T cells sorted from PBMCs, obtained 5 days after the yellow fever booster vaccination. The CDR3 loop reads CASSVAPELGHEQFF. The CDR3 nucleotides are TGTGCCAGCAGCGTAGCCCCTGAACTAGGCCATGAGCAGTTCTTC. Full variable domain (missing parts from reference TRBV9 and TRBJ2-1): DSGVTQTPKHLITATGQRVTLRCSPRSGDLSVYWYQQSLDQGLQFLIQYYNGEERAKGNILERFSAQQFPDLHSELNLSSLELGDSALYFCASSVAPELGHEQFFGPGTRLTVL.